This TCR beta chain comes out of a study of shared clonotypes between healthy human individuals. Division of CD4+ cells produced a CD45RA+ naive subset and a CD45RA-negative memory subset. The germline V gene encodes CDR1 MNHNS and CDR2 SASEGT. The CDR3 contains 13 residues. Trimming pared 5 bases from V and 1 base from J, leaving 8 bases between. For sorted subsets, approximately 0.2 ug DNA per replicate equaled approximately 30,000 T cell genomes. Data came from immunoSEQ multiplex PCR; TCRdb stores just in-frame clones and leaves some out. The table lists over a million clones, 70% to 80% of them singletons.

The sequence came from a man aged 18 to 29 in good health. The chain recombines TRBV6-1 with TRBJ1-2, with D perhaps TRBD1 (5 bases). Sequencing was done on a sample of memory CD4+ T cells sorted from blood. Subset indicated: CD45RA-negative fraction. The CDR3 protein is CASSRDLNYGYTF. DNA for the CDR3: TGTGCCAGCAGTCGGGACCTTAACTATGGCTACACCTTC.